This is a list of T cell receptor beta chains from one sample in a study of post-analysis software for immune sequencing data. TCRdb reprocessed the PCR reads via MiXCR and lists one record per CDR3 protein. The sample has under 900,000 distinct CDR3 sequences, approximately 53% seen once. Sequenced material: blood. Every receptor here comes from a girl under 18 with multiple sclerosis. Each CDR3 is given with its conserved first and last residue. A D gene is named only where the DNA matches it firmly. Where a row states a size, it is once, few, many or the class of an expanded clone; other rows omit it.

d_call,v_call,clone_size,j_call,cdr3_nt,cdr3_aa
-,TRBV20-1,-,TRBJ2-5,TGCAGTGCTTCACTTTCCGTCGAGACCCAGTACTTC,CSASLSVETQYF
-,TRBV5-5,-,TRBJ2-6,TGTGCCAGCAGCTTGGATGGCAGGTCTGGGGCCAACGTCCTGACTTTC,CASSLDGRSGANVLTF
-,TRBV29-1,-,TRBJ2-4,TGCAGCGTCTGGAAGGGTCAAAACATTCAGTACTTC,CSVWKGQNIQYF
TRBD1,TRBV28,-,TRBJ2-3,TGTGCCAGCAGTCATATGGACAGGGGAGGCGATACGCAGTATTTT,CASSHMDRGGDTQYF
TRBD1,TRBV7-6,-,TRBJ2-7,TGTGCCAGCAGCTTAGGCCCGACAGGGCTGTACGAGCAGTACTTC,CASSLGPTGLYEQYF
TRBD2,TRBV7-9,-,TRBJ2-3,TGTGCCAGCAGCTTACCGAGCGGGGGGATTCGGTATTTT,CASSLPSGGIRYF
TRBD2,TRBV12-3/TRBV12-4,-,TRBJ2-1,TGTGCCAGCAGCCCGGGACTAGCGGGGGCAGGGGAGTTCTTC,CASSPGLAGAGEFF
-,TRBV29-1,-,TRBJ1-6,TGCAGCGTTGAAACCCCAGGGAGCGGTTCACCCCTCCACTTT,CSVETPGSGSPLHF
TRBD1,TRBV7-9,many,TRBJ1-2,TGTGCCAGCAGCTACGGTCCGGGACAGGGGGCCCTTAACTATGGCTACACCTTC,CASSYGPGQGALNYGYTF
TRBD2,TRBV15,-,TRBJ2-5,TGTGCCACCACGGGGACTAGCGGGAGAGTTGGGGAGACCCAGTACTTC,CATTGTSGRVGETQYF
-,TRBV12-3/TRBV12-4,-,TRBJ1-4,TGTGCCAGCAGTTTCAGTTTGGGTGGCGCGACTAATGAAAAACTGTTTTTT,CASSFSLGGATNEKLFF
-,TRBV5-1,once,TRBJ1-1,TGCGCCAGCAGACCCTCGTCAGACACTGAAGCTTTCTTT,CASRPSSDTEAFF
TRBD2,TRBV7-6,-,TRBJ2-1,TGTGCCAGCATCCAAAGGCCCCTACTAGCGGGAGTCTACAATGAGCAGTTCTTC,CASIQRPLLAGVYNEQFF
TRBD2,TRBV20-1,few,TRBJ2-7,TGCAGTGCTCCGGTAGGGACTAGCTCCTACGAGCAGTACTTC,CSAPVGTSSYEQYF
-,TRBV28,once,TRBJ2-1,TGTGCCAGCAGTTTGGTCCTCCCAAGGGGACGGTCCTACAATGAGCAGTTCTTC,CASSLVLPRGRSYNEQFF
TRBD2,TRBV7-3,-,TRBJ2-1,TGTGCCAGCAGCTCCTCTAGCGGGACCTACAATGAGCAGTTCTTC,CASSSSSGTYNEQFF
-,TRBV9,-,TRBJ1-2,TGTGCCAGCAGCGGGGCAGGCTATGGCTACACCTTC,CASSGAGYGYTF
-,TRBV12-3/TRBV12-4,-,TRBJ2-1,TGTGCCAGCAGGATTATGAGGGGGGACTATGAGCAGTTCTTC,CASRIMRGDYEQFF
TRBD2,TRBV4-1,-,TRBJ2-5,TGCGCCAGCAGCCAAGAAGCGGGGTGGGGGGAGACCCAGTACTTT,CASSQEAGWGETQYF
TRBD2,TRBV7-8,-,TRBJ2-1,TGTGCCAGCAGCTTGACTAGCGGGAGGGTGTCCTACAATGAGCAGTTCTTC,CASSLTSGRVSYNEQFF
TRBD2,TRBV27,-,TRBJ2-1,TGTGCCAGCAGGAATCATCGACTAGCGGGGAGTTCCTACAATGAGCAGTTCTTC,CASRNHRLAGSSYNEQFF
TRBD2,TRBV13,once,TRBJ2-5,TGTGCCAGCAGCCCGAATGACGAGCGGGGGGGCCAGGAGACCCAGTACTTC,CASSPNDERGGQETQYF
TRBD1,TRBV6-5,few,TRBJ1-2,TGTGCCAGCAGTTACTCGGGATCCGGGACAGCCTATGGCTACACCTTC,CASSYSGSGTAYGYTF
-,TRBV6-1,-,TRBJ2-5,TGTGCCGGGGCATTCTTGGGGGAGACCCAGTACTTC,CAGAFLGETQYF
-,TRBV12-3/TRBV12-4,-,TRBJ2-1,TGTGCCAGCAGTTTTAGGCTTATCGATGAGCAGTTCTTC,CASSFRLIDEQFF
TRBD2,TRBV7-2,-,TRBJ2-7,TGTGCCCGCAGCTCAATACTAGCGGGACACGAGCAGTACTTC,CARSSILAGHEQYF
-,TRBV14,-,TRBJ2-1,TGTGCCAGCAGCCAGTCCAGCCTGTACAATGAGCAGTTCTTC,CASSQSSLYNEQFF
TRBD1,TRBV7-2,-,TRBJ2-7,TGTGCCAGCAGCATCGACAGGGTGGAATCCTACGAGCAGTACTTC,CASSIDRVESYEQYF
-,TRBV2,once,TRBJ2-7,TGTGCCAGCAAAAGGGACCTAGCCTACGAGCAGTACTTC,CASKRDLAYEQYF
-,TRBV20-1,-,TRBJ1-2,TGCAGTGCTGGAGAAGTAGAGGCTGGCTACACCTTC,CSAGEVEAGYTF
TRBD2,TRBV27,-,TRBJ2-6,TGTGCCAGCAGTCCTCGGGGGGGAACTGGGGCCAACGTCCTGACTTTC,CASSPRGGTGANVLTF
-,TRBV10-3,-,TRBJ2-2,TGTGCCATCATGGAAGGGACTGGAAACACCGGGGAGCTGTTTTTT,CAIMEGTGNTGELFF
-,TRBV5-1,-,TRBJ2-7,TGCGCCAGCAGCTTGGAAGGGACCCACGAGCAGTACTTC,CASSLEGTHEQYF
-,TRBV6-5,few,TRBJ1-2,TGTGCCAGCAGTTACTCCGGGCCAGACGGCCCCTATGGCTACACCTTC,CASSYSGPDGPYGYTF
TRBD2,TRBV6-4,few,TRBJ2-2,TGTGCCAGCAGTCGTCGGGGGGACGGCGGGGAGCTGTTTTTT,CASSRRGDGGELFF
-,TRBV7-9,-,TRBJ2-7,TGTGCCAGCAGCCCTCGAGACTTACCCTCCTACGAGCAGTACTTC,CASSPRDLPSYEQYF
-,TRBV5-4,-,TRBJ2-3,TGTGCCAGCAGCACGCATTTGACAGATTCAGGTACGCAGTATTTT,CASSTHLTDSGTQYF
TRBD1,TRBV6-1,-,TRBJ2-7,TGTGCCAGCCGACGTACCGGACAGGCGAGCTCCTACGAGCAGTACTTC,CASRRTGQASSYEQYF
-,TRBV12-3/TRBV12-4,-,TRBJ1-6,TGTGCCAGCAGCCCATTCGACCGCCGATTTGGATCACCCCTCCACTTT,CASSPFDRRFGSPLHF
-,TRBV5-1,-,TRBJ2-1,TGCGCCAGCAGCTTGACAGGGCTCAACTACAATGAGCGGTTCTTC,CASSLTGLNYNERFF
TRBD1,TRBV3-1,-,TRBJ2-4,TGTGCCAGCAGCCAAGATCCGACAGGGGGATTGAACATTCAGTACTTC,CASSQDPTGGLNIQYF
TRBD1,TRBV7-2,-,TRBJ2-7,TGTGCCAGCAGCACAAGCGGGACAGGGGTCTACGAGCAGTACTTC,CASSTSGTGVYEQYF
TRBD1,TRBV20-1,-,TRBJ1-4,TGCAGTGCTAGAGACAGGGGGGCTAATGAAAAACTGTTTTTT,CSARDRGANEKLFF
-,TRBV4-2,-,TRBJ2-5,TGTGCCAGCAGCCAACGGGTCGGGGAGACCCAGTACTTC,CASSQRVGETQYF
-,TRBV5-1,few,TRBJ2-7,TGCGCCAGCAATGGGGTGGGCGGCAGGGAAGACGAGCAGTACTTC,CASNGVGGREDEQYF
TRBD2,TRBV6-2/TRBV6-3,-,TRBJ2-6,TGTGCCAGCAGTTACCAAAACCCAGCGGGAGCCAGCTCTGGGGCCAACGTCCTGACTTTC,CASSYQNPAGASSGANVLTF
TRBD1,TRBV28,-,TRBJ1-5,TGTGCCAGCACCGCTTGGGGACAGGGGGACAATCAGCCCCAGCATTTT,CASTAWGQGDNQPQHF
-,TRBV5-1,-,TRBJ2-7,TGCGCCAGCAGCTTTGGCCTCCCGAGGGGGGCCCCCTACGAGCAGTACTTC,CASSFGLPRGAPYEQYF
-,TRBV20-1,-,TRBJ2-7,TGCAGTGCTAGAGTGGGGACCTACTGCGAGCAGTACTTC,CSARVGTYCEQYF
TRBD2,TRBV29-1,-,TRBJ2-1,TGCAGCAGCGCCGGGACTAGGCACAATGAGCAGTTCTTC,CSSAGTRHNEQFF
TRBD1,TRBV20-1,once,TRBJ2-7,TGCAGGGCCTTTGGGACAGACTACGAGCAGTACTTC,CRAFGTDYEQYF
TRBD1,TRBV12-3/TRBV12-4,-,TRBJ2-7,TGTGCCAGCAGCCTAACACCGACAGGGAAAAGTCACGAGCAGTACTTC,CASSLTPTGKSHEQYF
TRBD1,TRBV12-3/TRBV12-4,-,TRBJ1-1,TGTGCCAGTACCGTAGGGGGCGCCGGCACTGAAGCTTTCTTT,CASTVGGAGTEAFF